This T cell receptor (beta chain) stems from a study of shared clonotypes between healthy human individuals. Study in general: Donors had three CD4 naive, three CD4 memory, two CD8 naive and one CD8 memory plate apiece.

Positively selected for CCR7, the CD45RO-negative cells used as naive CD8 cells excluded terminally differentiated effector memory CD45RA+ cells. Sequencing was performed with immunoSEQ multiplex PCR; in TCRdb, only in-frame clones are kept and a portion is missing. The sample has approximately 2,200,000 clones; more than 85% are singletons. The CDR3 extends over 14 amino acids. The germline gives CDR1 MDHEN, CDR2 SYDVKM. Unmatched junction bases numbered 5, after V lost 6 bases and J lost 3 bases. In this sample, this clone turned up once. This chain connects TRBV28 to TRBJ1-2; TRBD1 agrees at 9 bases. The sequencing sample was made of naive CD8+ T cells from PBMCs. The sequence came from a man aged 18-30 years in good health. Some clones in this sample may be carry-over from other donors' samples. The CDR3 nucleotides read TGTGCCAGCAGAGGGACAGGGTATTACTATGGCTACACCTTC. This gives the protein CASRGTGYYYGYTF.